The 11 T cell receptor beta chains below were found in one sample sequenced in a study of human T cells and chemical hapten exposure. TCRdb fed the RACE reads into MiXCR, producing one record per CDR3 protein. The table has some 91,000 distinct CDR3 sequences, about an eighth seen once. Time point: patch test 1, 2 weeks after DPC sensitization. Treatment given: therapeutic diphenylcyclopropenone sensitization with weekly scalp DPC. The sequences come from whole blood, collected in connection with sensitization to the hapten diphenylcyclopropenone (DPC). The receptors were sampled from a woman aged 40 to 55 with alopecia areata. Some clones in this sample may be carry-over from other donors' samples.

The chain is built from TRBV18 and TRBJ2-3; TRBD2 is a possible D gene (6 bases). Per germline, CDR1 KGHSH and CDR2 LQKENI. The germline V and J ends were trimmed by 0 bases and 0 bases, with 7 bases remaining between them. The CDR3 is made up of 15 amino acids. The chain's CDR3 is CASSPPGRSTDTQYF. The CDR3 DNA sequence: TGTGCCAGCTCACCACCGGGGAGGAGCACAGATACGCAGTATTTT. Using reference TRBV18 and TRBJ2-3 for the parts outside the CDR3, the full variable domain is NAGVMQNPRHLVRRRGQEARLRCSPMKGHSHVYWYRQLPEEGLKFMVYLQKENIIDESGMPKERFSAEFPKEGPSILRIQQVVRGDSAAYFCASSPPGRSTDTQYFGPGTRLTVL.

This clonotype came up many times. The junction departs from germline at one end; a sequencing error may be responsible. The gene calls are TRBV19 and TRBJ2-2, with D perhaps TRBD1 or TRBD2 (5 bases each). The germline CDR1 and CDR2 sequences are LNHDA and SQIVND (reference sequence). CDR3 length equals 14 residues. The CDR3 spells CASSIVGGAGELFF. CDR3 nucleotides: TGTGCCAGTAGCATAGTTGGGGGAGCCGGGGAGCTGTTTTTT.

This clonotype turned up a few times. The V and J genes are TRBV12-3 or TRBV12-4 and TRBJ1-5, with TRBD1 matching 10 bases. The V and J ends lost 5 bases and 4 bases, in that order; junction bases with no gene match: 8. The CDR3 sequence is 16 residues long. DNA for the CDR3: TGTGCCAGCAGTCCCGCCGGGACAGGGGCTAATCAGCCCCAGCATTTT. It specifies CASSPAGTGANQPQHF.

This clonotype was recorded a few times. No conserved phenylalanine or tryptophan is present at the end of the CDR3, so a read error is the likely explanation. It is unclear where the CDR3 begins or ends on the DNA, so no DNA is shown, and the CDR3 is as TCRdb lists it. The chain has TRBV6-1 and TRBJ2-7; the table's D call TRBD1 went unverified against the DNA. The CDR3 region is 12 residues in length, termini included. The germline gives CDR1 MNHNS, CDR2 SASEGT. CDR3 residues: CASSDYQRQKRI.

The CDR3 loop is CASSKTSGRYTGELFF. In DNA, the CDR3 is TGTGCCAGCAGTAAGACTAGCGGGAGGTACACCGGGGAGCTGTTTTTT. The chain couples TRBV12-3 or TRBV12-4 to TRBJ2-2; 13 bases map to TRBD2. J gave up 3 bases and V 5 bases, and 3 bases lay outside the gene matches. CDR3 size: 16 residues.

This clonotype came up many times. CDR3 sequence reads: CASSRYSGANVLTF. Here the CDR3 DNA reads TGTGCCAGCAGCCGCTACTCTGGGGCCAACGTCCTGACTTTC. The chain has TRBV7-3 and TRBJ2-6, with D unresolved. The CDR3 totals 14 residues. V was pared by 5 bases and J by 0 bases, with 5 bases between. CDR1 is SGHTA, CDR2 FQGTGA, per germline. Combining the CDR3 with reference TRBV7-3 and TRBJ2-6 gives the whole variable domain GAGVSQTPSNKVTEKGKYVELRCDPISGHTALYWYRQSLGQGPEFLIYFQGTGAADDSGLPNDRFFAVRPEGSVSTLKIQRTERGDSAVYLCASSRYSGANVLTFGAGSRLTVL.

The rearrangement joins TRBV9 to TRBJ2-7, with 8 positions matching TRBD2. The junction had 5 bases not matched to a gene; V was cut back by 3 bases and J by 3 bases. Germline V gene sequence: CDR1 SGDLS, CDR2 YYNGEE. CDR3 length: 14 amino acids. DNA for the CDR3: TGTGCCAGCAGCGAGGCCGGGACTAGCTACGAGCAGTACTTC. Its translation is CASSEAGTSYEQYF. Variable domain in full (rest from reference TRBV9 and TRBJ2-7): DSGVTQTPKHLITATGQRVTLRCSPRSGDLSVYWYQQSLDQGLQFLIQYYNGEERAKGNILERFSAQQFPDLHSELNLSSLELGDSALYFCASSEAGTSYEQYFGPGTRLTVT.

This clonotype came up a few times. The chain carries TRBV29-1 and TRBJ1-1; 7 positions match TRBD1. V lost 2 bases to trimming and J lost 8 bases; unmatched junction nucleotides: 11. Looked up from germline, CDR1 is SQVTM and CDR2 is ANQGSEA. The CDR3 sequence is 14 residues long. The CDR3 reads CSVEYMVRDREAFF. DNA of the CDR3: TGCAGCGTTGAATATATGGTTCGGGACAGAGAAGCTTTCTTT.

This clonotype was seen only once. CDR3 sequence reads: CSVGTSGSKNEQFF. CDR3 bases: TGCAGCGTTGGCACTAGCGGGAGTAAAAATGAGCAGTTCTTC. The chain employs TRBV29-1 and TRBJ2-1, with TRBD2 matching 11 bases. The CDR3 has 14 residues. Looked up from germline, CDR1 is SQVTM and CDR2 is ANQGSEA. Trimming cost V 4 bases and J 7 bases; bases outside gene matches: 6.

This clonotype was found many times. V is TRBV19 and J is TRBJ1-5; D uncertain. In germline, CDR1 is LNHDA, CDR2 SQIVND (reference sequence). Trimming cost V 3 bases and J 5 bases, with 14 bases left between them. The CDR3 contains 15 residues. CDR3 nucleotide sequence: TGTGCCAGTAGTATTGGCCCTACGAATTATCAGCCCCAGCATTTT. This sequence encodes CASSIGPTNYQPQHF.

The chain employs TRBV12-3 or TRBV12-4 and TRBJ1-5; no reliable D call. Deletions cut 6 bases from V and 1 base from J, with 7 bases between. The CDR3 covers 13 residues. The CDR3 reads CASRIGSNQPQHF. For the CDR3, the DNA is TGTGCCAGCAGAATAGGAAGCAATCAGCCCCAGCATTTT.